This is a list of T cell receptor beta chains from one sample in a study of blood T cell repertoires in COVID-19. The assay was immunoSEQ multiplex PCR, and TCRdb's table has in-frame clones only and misses some. The table has 200,000 to 250,000 clones, approximately 83% seen once. Sample: peripheral blood. The receptors stem from a woman aged 25 to 45 who had recovered from COVID-19. Both conserved end residues are part of each CDR3. A D gene is named only where the DNA matches it firmly. Size is omitted from some rows. Given values are once, few, many or a class for expanded clones.

J,size,D,V,CDR3,DNA
TRBJ1-3,NA,TRBD1,TRBV10-1,CASSGTDGNTIYF,TGCGCCAGCTCCGGGACAGATGGAAACACCATATATTTT
TRBJ2-1,NA,TRBD2,TRBV6-4,CASSDSSGGANEQFF,TGTGCCAGCAGTGACTCGAGCGGGGGGGCCAATGAGCAGTTCTTC
TRBJ2-7,few,NA,TRBV2,CAGSRDTLSYEQYF,TGTGCCGGCTCCCGGGACACCCTCTCCTACGAGCAGTACTTC
TRBJ2-4,NA,NA,TRBV7-2,CASSLAGGAKNIQYF,TGTGCCAGCAGCTTAGCGGGGGGAGCCAAAAACATTCAGTACTTC
TRBJ2-7,NA,NA,TRBV5-5,CASSLSPRGSYEQYF,TGTGCCAGCAGCTTGTCACCCAGGGGCAGCTACGAGCAGTACTTC
TRBJ1-5,NA,NA,TRBV28,CASSLRVVLGNQPQHF,TGTGCCAGCAGTTTACGGGTGGTTCTCGGCAATCAGCCCCAGCATTTT
TRBJ2-3,NA,TRBD2,TRBV6-2/TRBV6-3,CASSLIAGGPSDTQYF,TGTGCCAGCAGTCTAATAGCGGGGGGGCCATCGGATACGCAGTATTTT
TRBJ2-3,NA,TRBD2,TRBV13,CASSLAPWAGADTQYF,TGTGCCAGCAGCTTAGCCCCCTGGGCGGGGGCAGATACGCAGTATTTT
TRBJ2-1,NA,TRBD2,TRBV29-1,CSVVGLADPNEQFF,TGCAGCGTTGTCGGTCTAGCGGACCCTAATGAGCAGTTCTTC
TRBJ2-3,NA,NA,TRBV6-5,CASSFSGRDTQYF,TGTGCCAGCAGTTTTAGCGGTCGGGATACGCAGTATTTT
TRBJ2-2,NA,NA,TRBV6-5,CASSYFSPDTGELFF,TGTGCCAGCAGTTACTTTTCTCCTGACACCGGGGAGCTGTTTTTT
TRBJ1-2,NA,NA,TRBV5-4,CASRAGNLYGYTF,TGTGCCAGCAGAGCCGGGAACTTATATGGCTACACCTTC
TRBJ1-1,NA,TRBD1,TRBV5-1,CASSGGGADTEAFF,TGCGCCAGCAGCGGAGGGGGCGCGGACACTGAAGCTTTCTTT
TRBJ2-7,once,TRBD1,TRBV5-6,CASSSRIRQGRNYEQYF,TGTGCCAGCAGCTCCCGCATAAGACAGGGGAGAAACTACGAGCAGTACTTC
TRBJ2-7,NA,NA,TRBV7-9,CASSSGHQRGEQYF,TGTGCCAGCAGCTCGGGACATCAACGGGGCGAGCAGTACTTC
TRBJ1-5,NA,TRBD1,TRBV29-1,CSVGQGGNQPQHF,TGCAGCGTAGGACAGGGAGGCAATCAGCCCCAGCATTTT
TRBJ2-2,NA,TRBD1,TRBV7-2,CASSYPRDSSTGELFF,TGTGCCAGCAGCTATCCACGGGACAGTAGTACCGGGGAGCTGTTTTTT
TRBJ1-1,few,TRBD1,TRBV6-5,CASTGTANTEAFF,TGTGCCAGCACAGGGACAGCGAACACTGAAGCTTTCTTT
TRBJ1-2,few,NA,TRBV7-3,CASSLRAGDGYTF,TGTGCCAGCAGCTTAAGGGCAGGGGATGGCTACACCTTC
TRBJ1-6,once,NA,TRBV5-1,CASSLAGGNSPLHF,TGCGCCAGCAGCTTGGCGGGGGGGAATTCACCCCTCCACTTT
TRBJ2-1,NA,TRBD1,TRBV11-3,CASSLEDRSNEQFF,TGTGCCAGCAGCCTAGAGGACAGGAGCAATGAGCAGTTCTTC
TRBJ1-1,NA,NA,TRBV5-3,CARSFGRGTEAFF,TGTGCCAGAAGCTTCGGTCGCGGCACTGAAGCTTTCTTT
TRBJ1-2,NA,NA,TRBV7-2,CASSLNLPSGGYTF,TGTGCCAGCAGCCTCAATTTACCATCAGGGGGCTACACCTTC
TRBJ2-2,NA,TRBD1,TRBV4-2,CASSQQGASNTGELFF,TGTGCCAGCAGCCAGCAGGGGGCATCGAACACCGGGGAGCTGTTTTTT
TRBJ2-1,NA,TRBD2,TRBV9,CASSPSGGANEQFF,TGTGCCAGCAGCCCCAGCGGGGGGGCCAATGAGCAGTTCTTC
TRBJ2-7,NA,NA,TRBV2,CASSELEYEQYF,TGTGCCAGCAGTGAGTTGGAGTACGAGCAGTACTTC
TRBJ1-2,NA,TRBD1,TRBV7-3,CASSSSPLTGAYGYTF,TGTGCCAGCAGCTCATCACCTCTGACAGGGGCCTATGGCTACACCTTC
TRBJ2-6,few,NA,TRBV12-3/TRBV12-4,CASSITTFGVLTF,TGTGCCAGCAGCATCACGACTTTCGGCGTCCTGACTTTC
TRBJ2-7,once,NA,TRBV7-2,CASSLSARNVYEQYF,TGTGCCAGCAGCTTATCCGCTAGGAACGTCTACGAGCAGTACTTC
TRBJ2-7,NA,NA,TRBV2,CASSEWGPRGPLKEQYF,TGTGCCAGCAGTGAATGGGGTCCCAGGGGTCCCTTGAAGGAGCAGTACTTC
TRBJ1-2,NA,NA,TRBV7-2,CASSLPQGQGYTF,TGTGCCAGCAGCTTACCTCAGGGCCAAGGCTACACCTTC
TRBJ1-2,NA,NA,TRBV10-3,CAISDPDRTRSGYDGYTF,TGTGCCATCAGTGATCCGGACCGAACTCGAAGCGGCTATGATGGCTACACCTTC
TRBJ2-7,once,TRBD1,TRBV7-6,CASSPLTGGSSYEQYF,TGTGCCAGCAGCCCCCTGACAGGGGGCTCTTCCTACGAGCAGTACTTC
TRBJ2-7,NA,NA,TRBV18,CASSPLSIAEAYEQYF,TGTGCCAGCTCACCACTTTCAATAGCGGAGGCTTACGAGCAGTACTTC
TRBJ2-1,once,NA,TRBV7-7,CASSFGGANNEQFF,TGTGCCAGCAGCTTCGGCGGGGCAAACAATGAGCAGTTCTTC
TRBJ2-2,NA,TRBD2,TRBV5-1,CASSRDYTWELFF,TGCGCCAGCAGCCGGGACTATACGTGGGAGCTGTTTTTT
TRBJ1-3,NA,NA,TRBV5-4,CATGKESSGNTIYF,TGTGCCACCGGGAAGGAGAGCTCTGGAAACACCATATATTTT
TRBJ2-5,NA,NA,TRBV5-1,CASSPGLEQETQYF,TGCGCCAGCAGCCCGGGACTTGAACAAGAGACCCAGTACTTC
TRBJ1-6,NA,TRBD1,TRBV3-1/TRBV3-2,CASRLQGGNSPLHF,TGTGCCAGCAGACTACAGGGGGGTAATTCACCCCTCCACTTT
TRBJ2-7,NA,NA,TRBV6-5,CASSYSGATYEQYF,TGTGCCAGCAGTTACTCGGGGGCGACCTACGAGCAGTACTTC
TRBJ2-4,NA,TRBD1,TRBV7-9,CASSLRGRQGKNIQYF,TGTGCCAGCAGCTTAAGAGGGAGACAGGGAAAAAACATTCAGTACTTC
TRBJ2-5,NA,NA,TRBV5-1,CASSTTSQYQETQYF,TGCGCCAGCAGCACGACAAGCCAGTACCAAGAGACCCAGTACTTC
TRBJ1-1,NA,NA,TRBV5-6,CASKALERPGEAFF,TGTGCCAGCAAAGCCTTAGAACGGCCAGGAGAAGCTTTCTTT
TRBJ1-6,NA,NA,TRBV4-1,CASSQGLAGRASGSPLHF,TGCGCCAGCAGCCAAGGTCTGGCAGGGAGGGCCTCTGGGTCACCCCTCCACTTT
TRBJ1-6,NA,TRBD1,TRBV13,CASSWGQGSYNSPLHF,TGTGCCAGCAGCTGGGGACAGGGCTCCTATAATTCACCCCTCCACTTT